The clone carrying this TCR beta chain has just a few counts. Its target is unknown. This sample stems from a study of T-cell memory formation after mild COVID-19. Study-level background: TCR clusters mostly belonged to single donors. Study-wide results and caveats: Memory from before infection featured some responding clones, which suggests cross-reactive memory joined.

Germline V CDR1 and CDR2: MNHEY, SVGAGI. With V trimmed by 6 bases and J by 4 bases, 6 bases remained unmatched. The CDR3 length is 14 residues. TCRdb processed the 5' RACE reads anew with MiXCR; each CDR3 protein has one entry. The sample holds hundreds of thousands of distinct CDR3 sequences, roughly 21% seen once. The J gene is TRBJ2-7, the V gene TRBV6-5; 10 bases agree with TRBD2. The receptor comes from an adult woman who had mild COVID-19 (a few samples of this study predate the infection). Cell type and time point are not known. The sample taken for sequencing was PBMCs or a T cell subset sorted from them (not recorded which). The CDR3 region is CASSFTSGTYEQYF. DNA of the CDR3: TGTGCCAGCAGCTTTACTAGCGGGACGTACGAGCAGTACTTC.